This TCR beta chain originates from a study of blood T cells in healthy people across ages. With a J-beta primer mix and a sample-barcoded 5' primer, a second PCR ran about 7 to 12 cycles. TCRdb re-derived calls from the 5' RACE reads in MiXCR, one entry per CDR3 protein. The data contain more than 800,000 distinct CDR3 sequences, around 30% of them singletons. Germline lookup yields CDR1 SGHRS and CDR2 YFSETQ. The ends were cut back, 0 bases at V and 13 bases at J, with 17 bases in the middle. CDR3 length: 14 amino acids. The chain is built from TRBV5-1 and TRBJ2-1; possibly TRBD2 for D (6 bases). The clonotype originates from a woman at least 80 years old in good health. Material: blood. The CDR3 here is CASSLGQGGKTQFF. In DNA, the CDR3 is TGCGCCAGCAGCTTGGGCCAGGGAGGAAAGACCCAGTTCTTC.